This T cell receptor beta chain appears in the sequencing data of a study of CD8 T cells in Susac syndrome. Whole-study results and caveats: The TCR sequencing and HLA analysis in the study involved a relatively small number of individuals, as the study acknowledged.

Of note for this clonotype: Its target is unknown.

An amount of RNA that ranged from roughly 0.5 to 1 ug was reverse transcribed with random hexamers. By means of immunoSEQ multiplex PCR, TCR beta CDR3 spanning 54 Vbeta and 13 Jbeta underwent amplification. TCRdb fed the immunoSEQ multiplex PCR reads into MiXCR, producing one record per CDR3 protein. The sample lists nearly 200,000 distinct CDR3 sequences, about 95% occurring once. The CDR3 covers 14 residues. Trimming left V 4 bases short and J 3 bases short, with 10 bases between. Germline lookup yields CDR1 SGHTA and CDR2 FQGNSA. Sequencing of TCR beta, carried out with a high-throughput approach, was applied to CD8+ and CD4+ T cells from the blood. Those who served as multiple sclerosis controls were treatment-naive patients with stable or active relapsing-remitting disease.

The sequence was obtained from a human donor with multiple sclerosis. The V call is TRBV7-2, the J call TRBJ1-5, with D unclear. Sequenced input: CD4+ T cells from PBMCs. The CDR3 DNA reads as TGTGCCAGCAGCTGGAGGGATCACAATCAGCCCCAGCATTTT. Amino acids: CASSWRDHNQPQHF.